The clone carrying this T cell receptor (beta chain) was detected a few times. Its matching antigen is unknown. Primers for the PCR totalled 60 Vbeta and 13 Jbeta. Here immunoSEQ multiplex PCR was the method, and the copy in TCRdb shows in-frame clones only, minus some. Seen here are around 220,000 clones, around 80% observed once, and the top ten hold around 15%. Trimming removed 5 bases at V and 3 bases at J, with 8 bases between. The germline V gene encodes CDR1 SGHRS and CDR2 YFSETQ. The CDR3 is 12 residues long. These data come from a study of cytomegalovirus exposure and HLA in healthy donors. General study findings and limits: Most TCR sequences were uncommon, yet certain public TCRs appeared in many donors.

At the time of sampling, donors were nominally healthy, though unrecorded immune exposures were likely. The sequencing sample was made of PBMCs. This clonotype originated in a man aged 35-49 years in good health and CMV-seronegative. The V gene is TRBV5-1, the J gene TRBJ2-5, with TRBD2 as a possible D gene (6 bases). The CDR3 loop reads CASRGLKETQYF. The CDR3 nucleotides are TGCGCCAGCAGGGGACTGAAAGAGACCCAGTACTTC.